This entry lists 17 T cell receptor beta chains sequenced from one sample in a study of blood T cell repertoires in COVID-19. Profiling relied on immunoSEQ multiplex PCR, and the TCRdb table lists in-frame clones only, not all of them. The data contain 65,000 or so clones, 75% to 90% of them singletons. Sequenced sample: peripheral blood. These receptors all stem from a young man with COVID-19, enrolled during active disease.

This clone was seen a few times. The gene calls are TRBV10-3 and TRBJ2-7, with D perhaps TRBD1 (5 bases). The CDR3 is 15 residues long. Germline V CDR1 and CDR2: ENHRY, SYGVKD. V was clipped by 4 bases and J by 0 bases, with 13 bases between them. This CDR3 reads CAISADGAPSYEQYF. The DNA of the CDR3 is TGTGCCATCAGTGCTGATGGGGCCCCCTCCTACGAGCAGTACTTC.

V gene TRBV28 combines with J gene TRBJ1-4, with D hard to call. Between the trimmed V and J ends, which lost 7 bases and 0 bases, there was a span of 9 bases. The CDR3 runs to 14 residues. The germline V gene has CDR1 MDHEN and CDR2 SYDVKM. The CDR3 DNA follows: TGTGCCAGCATCGGAGGAGCAACTAATGAAAAACTGTTTTTT. Its translation: CASIGGATNEKLFF. Using reference TRBV28 and TRBJ1-4 for the parts outside the CDR3, the full variable domain is DVKVTQSSRYLVKRTGEKVFLECVQDMDHENMFWYRQDPGLGLRLIYFSYDVKMKEKGDIPEGYSVSREKKERFSLILESASTNQTSMYLCASIGGATNEKLFFGSGTQLSVL.

CDR3: CASSLRGTDGYTF. CDR3 DNA sequence: TGTGCCAGCAGTTTAAGGGGAACGGATGGCTACACCTTC. The gene calls are TRBV27 and TRBJ1-2; D perhaps matches TRBD1 (5 bases). V shed 2 bases and J shed 6 bases, with 10 bases lying between them. The CDR3 is 13 amino acids. Germline assignment: CDR1 MNHEY and CDR2 SMNVEV (reference sequence).

The rearrangement uses TRBV21-1 and TRBJ2-1; the table's D call, TRBD2, was not checked against the DNA. TRBV21-1 is tagged as a pseudogene. This CDR3 comprises 17 residues. CDR3 region: CASPRTSRLRSFNEQFF. CDR3 coding DNA: TGTGCCAGCCCAAGGACTAGCCGGCTCAGAAGTTTCAATGAGCAGTTCTTC.

V is TRBV5-1 and J is TRBJ2-7, with D perhaps matching TRBD1 (7 bases). The germline V and J ends were trimmed by 4 bases and 2 bases, with 13 bases remaining between them. The CDR3 loop spans 14 amino acids. Per the germline V gene, CDR1 is SGHRS and CDR2 is YFSETQ. CDR3: CASSPGDSTYEQYF. For the CDR3, the DNA is TGCGCCAGCAGCCCGGGGGACAGTACCTACGAGCAGTACTTC.

This chain uses TRBV11-3 with TRBJ2-1, with TRBD1 matching over 7 bases. CDR3 length: 13 residues. Germline V gives CDR1 SGHNT, CDR2 YENEEA. The V and J ends lost 5 bases and 8 bases, in that order; junction bases with no gene match: 6. CDR3 DNA: TGTGCCAGCAGCCTCTATACAGGGGATGAGCAGTTCTTC. It is translated as CASSLYTGDEQFF.

This clone has only one observation. The rearrangement uses TRBV27 and TRBJ2-7; the D gene is possibly TRBD1 (6 bases). With 4 bases removed from V and 2 bases from J, the gap between germline ends came to 9 bases. CDR1 and CDR2 from the germline V gene are MNHEY and SMNVEV (reference sequence). CDR3 length: 13 residues. CDR3 nucleotide sequence: TGTGCCAGCAGTTACAGGGTTCCCTACGAGCAGTACTTC. Protein: CASSYRVPYEQYF.

This rearrangement joins TRBV11-2 to TRBJ2-6; TRBD2 is a possible D gene (6 bases). Trimming cost V 4 bases and J 0 bases, with 10 bases left between them. The CDR3 extends over 16 amino acids. Germline V gene data show CDR1 as SGHAT and CDR2 as FQNNGV. CDR3 in DNA: TGTGCCAGCAGCTCCTGGGGAGGCTCTGGGGCCAACGTCCTGACTTTC. It translates to CASSSWGGSGANVLTF.

This chain joins TRBV6-6 and TRBJ2-7; D not resolved. V lost 0 bases to trimming and J lost 4 bases, with 4 bases between them. The CDR3 has 12 residues. CDR1 and CDR2 (germline): MNHNY, SVGAGI (reference sequence). In DNA, the CDR3 is TGTGCCAGCAGTTACTCTTCTTACGAGCAGTACTTC. Residues: CASSYSSYEQYF.

This clone appeared once. This chain uses TRBV7-2 with TRBJ2-6; 14 nucleotides match TRBD2. Unmatched junction bases numbered 6, after V lost 6 bases and J lost 2 bases. The CDR3 runs to 18 residues. Looked up from germline, CDR1 is SGHTA and CDR2 is FQGNSA. CDR3 nucleotides: TGTGCCAGCAGTACCGGGACTAGCGGGAGACCTGGGGCCAACGTCCTGACTTTC. Translated, it gives CASSTGTSGRPGANVLTF.

This clone came up a few times. V usage is TRBV28 and J usage is TRBJ1-3; the match to TRBD1 covers 10 bases. Germline V CDR1 and CDR2: MDHEN, SYDVKM. The CDR3 is 16 amino acids. Trimming took 6 bases from V and 2 from J; bases not matched to a gene: 7. CDR3 protein: CASRNFGQGAGNTIYF. In DNA form, the CDR3 reads TGTGCCAGCAGAAATTTTGGACAGGGGGCTGGAAACACCATATATTTT.

This chain links TRBV25-1 with TRBJ2-5; weak D call: TRBD1 (6 bases). V was pared by 11 bases and J by 5 bases, with 21 bases between. CDR3 length: 14 residues. The germline CDR1 and CDR2 sequences are MGHDK and SYGVNS. CDR3 bases: TGTGCCCGCCCCCTCGGACAGTCGCGGGAGACCCAGTACTTC. Amino acids: CARPLGQSRETQYF.

The chain carries TRBV28 and TRBJ2-3; tentatively, D is TRBD2 (5 bases). Germline V gives CDR1 MDHEN, CDR2 SYDVKM. V gave up 3 bases and J gave up 14 bases, with 21 bases separating them. The CDR3 consists of 14 residues. The CDR3 DNA sequence: TGTGCCAGCAGTTTCACGTCAAGCGGAAAACGCGGGTATTTT. Residues: CASSFTSSGKRGYF.

J is TRBJ2-5 and V is TRBV7-9; 12 bases fit TRBD2. The CDR3 has 17 amino acids. Germline loops: CDR1 SEHNR, CDR2 FQNEAQ (reference sequence). V lost 5 bases and J lost 2; bases outside the gene matches: 9. This CDR3 is CASSPGGLAGLQETQYF. CDR3 DNA sequence: TGTGCCAGCAGCCCTGGGGGACTAGCGGGTTTACAAGAGACCCAGTACTTC.

In this sample, this clone turned up a few times. The J gene is TRBJ2-5, the V gene TRBV6-2 or TRBV6-3; 9 bases agree with TRBD2. V lost 6 bases, J lost 0 bases, and 8 bases stayed unmatched. CDR3 length equals 16 residues. Germline assignment: CDR1 MNHEY and CDR2 SVGEGT. Here the CDR3 DNA reads TGTGCCAGCAGCCGCCGACTAGCGGAGTACCAAGAGACCCAGTACTTC. It encodes CASSRRLAEYQETQYF.

The rearrangement links TRBV30 to TRBJ1-2, with TRBD1 matching 7 bases. The CDR3 spans 13 residues. V trimming: 4 bases; J trimming: 2 bases; junction bases outside the gene matches: 4. The germline gives CDR1 GTSNPN, CDR2 SVGIG (reference sequence). The CDR3, as DNA: TGTGCCTGGACAATGACAGGGAACTATGGCTACACCTTC. Its translation is CAWTMTGNYGYTF.

The chain recombines TRBV9 with TRBJ1-5, with D possibly being TRBD1 (6 bases). Between the trimmed V and J ends, which lost 3 bases and 0 bases, there was a span of 19 bases. Per the germline V gene, CDR1 is SGDLS and CDR2 is YYNGEE. This CDR3 is 18 amino acids long. The CDR3 sequence is CASSAGRGGFNSNQPQHF. CDR3 DNA: TGTGCCAGCAGCGCCGGACGGGGGGGCTTCAATAGCAATCAGCCCCAGCATTTT.